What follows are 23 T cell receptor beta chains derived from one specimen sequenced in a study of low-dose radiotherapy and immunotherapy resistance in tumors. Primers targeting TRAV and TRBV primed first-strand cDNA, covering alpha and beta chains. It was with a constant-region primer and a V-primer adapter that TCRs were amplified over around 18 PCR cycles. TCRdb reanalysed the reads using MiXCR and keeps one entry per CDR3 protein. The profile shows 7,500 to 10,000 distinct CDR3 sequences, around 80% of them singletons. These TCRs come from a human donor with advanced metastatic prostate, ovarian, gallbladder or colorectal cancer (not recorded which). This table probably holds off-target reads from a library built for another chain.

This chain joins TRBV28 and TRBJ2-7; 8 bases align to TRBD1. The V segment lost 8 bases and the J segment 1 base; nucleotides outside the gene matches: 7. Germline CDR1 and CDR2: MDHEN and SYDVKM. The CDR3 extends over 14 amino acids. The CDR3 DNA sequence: TGTGCCAGCCGCAGACAGGGGTTATCCTACGAGCAGTACTTC. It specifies CASRRQGLSYEQYF.

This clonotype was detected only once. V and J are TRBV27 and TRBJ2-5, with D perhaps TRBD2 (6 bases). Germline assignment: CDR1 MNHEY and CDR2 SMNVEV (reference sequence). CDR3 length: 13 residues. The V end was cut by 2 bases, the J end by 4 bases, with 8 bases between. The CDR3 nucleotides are TGTGCCAGCAGTTTAGCGGGACTAGAGACCCAGTACTTC. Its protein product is CASSLAGLETQYF.

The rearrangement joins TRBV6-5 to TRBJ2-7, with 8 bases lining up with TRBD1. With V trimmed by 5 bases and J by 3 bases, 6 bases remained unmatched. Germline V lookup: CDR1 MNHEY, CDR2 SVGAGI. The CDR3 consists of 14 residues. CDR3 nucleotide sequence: TGTGCCAGCAGTGAACAGGGGGGCAACTACGAGCAGTACTTC. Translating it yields CASSEQGGNYEQYF.

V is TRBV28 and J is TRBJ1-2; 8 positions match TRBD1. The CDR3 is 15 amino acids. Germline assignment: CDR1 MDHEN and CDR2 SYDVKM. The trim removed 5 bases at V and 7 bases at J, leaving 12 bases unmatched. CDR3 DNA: TGTGCCAGCAGTCCCGCAGGGGGCGGTCGGGGTGGCTACACCTTC. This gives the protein CASSPAGGGRGGYTF.

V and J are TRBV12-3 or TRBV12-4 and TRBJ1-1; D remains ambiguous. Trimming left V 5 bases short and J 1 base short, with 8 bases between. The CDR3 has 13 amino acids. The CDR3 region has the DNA TGTGCCAGCAGTATTACTAGGAACACTGAAGCTTTCTTT. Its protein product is CASSITRNTEAFF.

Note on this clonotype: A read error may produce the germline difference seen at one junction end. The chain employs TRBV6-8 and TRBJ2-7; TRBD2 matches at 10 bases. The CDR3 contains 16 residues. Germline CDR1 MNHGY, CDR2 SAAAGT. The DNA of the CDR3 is TGTGCCAGCAGGGATCTAGCGGGAGAAGGGTCCTGCGAGCAGTACTTC. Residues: CASRDLAGEGSCEQYF.

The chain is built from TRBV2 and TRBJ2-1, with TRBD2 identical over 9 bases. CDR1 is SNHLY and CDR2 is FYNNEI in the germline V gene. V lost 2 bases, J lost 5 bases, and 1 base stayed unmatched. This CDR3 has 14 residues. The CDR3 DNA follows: TGTGCCAGCAGTGAAACTAGCGGGCACAATGAGCAGTTCTTC. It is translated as CASSETSGHNEQFF.

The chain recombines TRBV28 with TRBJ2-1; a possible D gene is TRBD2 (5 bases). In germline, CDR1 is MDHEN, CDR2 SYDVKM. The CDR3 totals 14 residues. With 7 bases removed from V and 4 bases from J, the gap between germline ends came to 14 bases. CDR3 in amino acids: CASTPLALYNEQFF. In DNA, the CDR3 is TGTGCCAGCACCCCGTTAGCGCTTTACAATGAGCAGTTCTTC.

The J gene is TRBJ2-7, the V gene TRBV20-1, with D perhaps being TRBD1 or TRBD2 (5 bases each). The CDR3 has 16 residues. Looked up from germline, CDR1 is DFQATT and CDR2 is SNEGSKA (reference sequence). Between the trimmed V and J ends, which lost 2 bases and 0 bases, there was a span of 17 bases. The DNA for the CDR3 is TGCAGTGCTAGACTCCCCCAGGGACCGACCTCCTACGAGCAGTACTTC. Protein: CSARLPQGPTSYEQYF.

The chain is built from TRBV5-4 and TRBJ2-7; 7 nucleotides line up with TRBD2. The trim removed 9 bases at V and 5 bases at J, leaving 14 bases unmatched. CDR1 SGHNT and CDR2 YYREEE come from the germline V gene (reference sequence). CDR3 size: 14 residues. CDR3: CAISSRGGADEQYF. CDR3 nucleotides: TGTGCCATATCAAGTAGGGGAGGGGCCGACGAGCAGTACTTC.

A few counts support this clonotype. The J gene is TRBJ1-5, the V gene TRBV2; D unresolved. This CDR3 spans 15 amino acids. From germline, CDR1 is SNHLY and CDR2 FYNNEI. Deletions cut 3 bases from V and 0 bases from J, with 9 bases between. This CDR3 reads CASSDFEASNQPQHF. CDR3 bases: TGTGCCAGCAGTGACTTTGAAGCTAGCAATCAGCCCCAGCATTTT.

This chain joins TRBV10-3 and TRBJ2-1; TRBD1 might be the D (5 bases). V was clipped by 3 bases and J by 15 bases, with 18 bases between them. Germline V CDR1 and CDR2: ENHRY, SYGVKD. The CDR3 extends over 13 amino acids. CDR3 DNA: TGTGCCATCAGTGATCCAGGGTCCCGTTATCCGTTCTTC. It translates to CAISDPGSRYPFF.

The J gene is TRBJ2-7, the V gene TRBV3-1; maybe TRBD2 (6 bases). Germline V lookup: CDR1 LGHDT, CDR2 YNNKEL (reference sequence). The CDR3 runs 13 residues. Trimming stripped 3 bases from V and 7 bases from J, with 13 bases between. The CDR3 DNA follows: TGTGCCAGCAGCCAGGGGACTCGGGGGGAGCAGTACTTC. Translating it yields CASSQGTRGEQYF.

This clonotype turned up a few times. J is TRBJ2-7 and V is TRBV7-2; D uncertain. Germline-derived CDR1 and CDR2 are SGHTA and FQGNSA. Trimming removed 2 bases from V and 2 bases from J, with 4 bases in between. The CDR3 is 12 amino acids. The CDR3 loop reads CASSLSAYEQYF. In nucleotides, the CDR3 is TGTGCCAGCAGCTTATCGGCCTACGAGCAGTACTTC.

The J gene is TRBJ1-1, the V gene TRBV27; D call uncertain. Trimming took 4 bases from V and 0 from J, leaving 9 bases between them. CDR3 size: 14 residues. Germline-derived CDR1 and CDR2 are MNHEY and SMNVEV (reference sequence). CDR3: CASSWSQLNTEAFF. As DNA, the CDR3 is TGTGCCAGCAGTTGGTCACAGTTGAACACTGAAGCTTTCTTT.

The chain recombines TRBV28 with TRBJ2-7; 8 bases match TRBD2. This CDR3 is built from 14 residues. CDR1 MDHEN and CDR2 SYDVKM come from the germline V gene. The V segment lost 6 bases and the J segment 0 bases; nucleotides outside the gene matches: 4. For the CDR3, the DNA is TGTGCCAGCAGGGTAGCGGGGAGCTCCTACGAGCAGTACTTC. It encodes CASRVAGSSYEQYF.

The CDR3 sequence is CASSFRVTFF. CDR3 bases: TGTGCCAGCAGTTTTCGGGTGACTTTCTTT. The chain combines TRBV28 with TRBJ1-1; D unclear. The ends were cut back, 3 bases at V and 12 bases at J, with 8 bases in the middle. The CDR3 extends over 10 amino acids. Germline CDR1 reads MDHEN; CDR2 reads SYDVKM.

CDR3: CASSYRDVDYEQYF. The CDR3 DNA reads as TGTGCCAGCAGTTACCGGGACGTAGATTACGAGCAGTACTTC. The V call is TRBV6-5, the J call TRBJ2-7; the D call may be TRBD1 or TRBD2 (5 bases each). Trimming left V 2 bases short and J 4 bases short, with 12 bases between. The CDR3 consists of 14 residues. Germline V gene data show CDR1 as MNHEY and CDR2 as SVGAGI.

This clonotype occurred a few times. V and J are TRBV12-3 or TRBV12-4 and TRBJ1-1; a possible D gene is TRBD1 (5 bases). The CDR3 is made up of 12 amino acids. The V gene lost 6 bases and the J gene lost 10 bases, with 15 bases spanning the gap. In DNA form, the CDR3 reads TGTGCCAGCAGCCCGGGACCCACCAGAGCTTTCTTT. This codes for CASSPGPTRAFF.

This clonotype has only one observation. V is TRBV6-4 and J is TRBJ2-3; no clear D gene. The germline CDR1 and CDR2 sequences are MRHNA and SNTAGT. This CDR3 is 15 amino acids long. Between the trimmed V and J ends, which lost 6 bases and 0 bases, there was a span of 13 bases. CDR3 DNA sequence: TGTGCCAGCAGGAGCCAGATTGGGAGCACAGATACGCAGTATTTT. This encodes CASRSQIGSTDTQYF.

Written as DNA, the CDR3 is TGTGCCATCAAATCGGACACCCACATCACAGATACGCAGTATTTT. This encodes CAIKSDTHITDTQYF. The rearrangement uses TRBV10-3 and TRBJ2-3; D may be TRBD1 (5 bases). With 7 bases removed from V and 2 bases from J, the gap between germline ends came to 16 bases. The CDR3 covers 15 residues. CDR1 is ENHRY, CDR2 SYGVKD, per germline.

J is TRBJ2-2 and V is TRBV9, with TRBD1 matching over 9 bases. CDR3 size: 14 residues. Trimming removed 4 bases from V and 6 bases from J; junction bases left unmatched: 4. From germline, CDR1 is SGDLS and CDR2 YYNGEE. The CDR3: CASSFRDRAGELFF. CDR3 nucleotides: TGTGCCAGCAGCTTTCGGGACAGGGCCGGGGAGCTGTTTTTT.

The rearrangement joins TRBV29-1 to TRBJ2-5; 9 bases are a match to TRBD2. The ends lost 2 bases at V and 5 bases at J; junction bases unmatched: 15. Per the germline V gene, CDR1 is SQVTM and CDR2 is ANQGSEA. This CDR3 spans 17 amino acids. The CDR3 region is CSVEIRVVAGDRETQYF. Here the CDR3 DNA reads TGCAGCGTTGAAATAAGGGTGGTAGCGGGAGACAGGGAGACCCAGTACTTC.